Listed below are T cell receptor beta chains from one sample, sequenced in a study of shared T cell receptors in the human thymus. TCRdb's table, derived via immunoSEQ multiplex PCR, lists solely in-frame clones and lacks some. The data contain roughly 660,000 clones, approximately 88% of them seen just once; the ten biggest clones take up over 0.008%. The sample was also linked to a second study, of human thymus T cells.

Specimen: thymocytes. Every receptor here comes from a boy under two years old with a congenital heart defect. CDR3s include the opening cysteine and the closing phenylalanine or tryptophan. Fields, in order: V gene, D gene, J gene, clone size, CDR3 length, CDR3 DNA, CDR3 protein. A D gene is named only where the DNA matches it firmly. Some rows mark clone size as missing; the rest say once, few, many or name a class of expanded clone.

V: TRBV14
D: -
J: TRBJ2-7
size: -
length: 14
DNA: TGTGCCAGCAGCCAAAAAGACAGAGCCTACGAGCAGTACTTC
CDR3: CASSQKDRAYEQYF

V: TRBV5-1
D: TRBD2
J: TRBJ2-3
size: once
length: 15
DNA: TGCGCCAGCAGCCAAGGACTAGAAAGCACAGATACGCAGTATTTT
CDR3: CASSQGLESTDTQYF

V: TRBV5-6
D: -
J: TRBJ1-2
size: few
length: 12
DNA: TGTGCCAGCAGCTTGCAGGGGCATGGCTACACCTTC
CDR3: CASSLQGHGYTF

V: TRBV5-1
D: TRBD2
J: TRBJ2-2
size: -
length: 18
DNA: TGCGCCAGCAATCCGGGGCAAATTGAGGGGAGGGACACCGGGGAGCTGTTTTTT
CDR3: CASNPGQIEGRDTGELFF

V: TRBV2
D: TRBD2
J: TRBJ2-3
size: -
length: 15
DNA: TGTGCCAGCAGGGGACTAGCGGGAGAAATAGATACGCAGTATTTT
CDR3: CASRGLAGEIDTQYF

V: TRBV4-3
D: TRBD2
J: TRBJ2-3
size: -
length: 16
DNA: TGCGCCAGCAGCCAAGGCGTAGCGGGAGTAACAGATACGCAGTATTTT
CDR3: CASSQGVAGVTDTQYF

V: TRBV7-2
D: TRBD2
J: TRBJ2-7
size: -
length: 14
DNA: TGTGCCAGCAGCTTATTCGGGGGGGATAACGAGCAGTACTTC
CDR3: CASSLFGGDNEQYF

V: TRBV4-1
D: -
J: TRBJ1-5
size: -
length: 16
DNA: TGCGCCAGCAGTCCCACATTGGGAGGGATCAATCAGCCCCAGCATTTT
CDR3: CASSPTLGGINQPQHF

V: TRBV13
D: -
J: TRBJ2-7
size: -
length: 18
DNA: TGTGCCAGCAGCTTAGAAGGGGGACCAAAATCCATCTCCTACGAGCAGTACTTC
CDR3: CASSLEGGPKSISYEQYF

V: TRBV15
D: -
J: TRBJ2-7
size: -
length: 13
DNA: TGTGCCACCAGCGGCAGGGGCTTCTACGAGCAGTACTTC
CDR3: CATSGRGFYEQYF

V: TRBV5-1
D: -
J: TRBJ2-7
size: -
length: 16
DNA: TGCGCCAGCAGCCCCCCAGACAGTATTACGTCCTACGAGCAGTACTTC
CDR3: CASSPPDSITSYEQYF

V: TRBV28
D: TRBD1
J: TRBJ2-5
size: -
length: 15
DNA: TGTGCCAGCACCATCCGGGACAGGGGCCAAGAGACCCAGTACTTC
CDR3: CASTIRDRGQETQYF

V: TRBV14
D: TRBD1
J: TRBJ2-6
size: -
length: 19
DNA: TGTGCCAGCAGCCTCCGGGACAGGGGCGTGAGGTCTGGGGCCAACGTCCTGACTTTC
CDR3: CASSLRDRGVRSGANVLTF

V: TRBV4-2
D: -
J: TRBJ2-6
size: -
length: 19
DNA: TGTGCCAGCAGCCAAGAGAATGTGACAGTGACCTCTGGGGCCAACGTCCTGACTTTC
CDR3: CASSQENVTVTSGANVLTF

V: TRBV5-1
D: -
J: TRBJ2-6
size: -
length: 20
DNA: TGCGCCAGCAGCTTGATTTGGACTTCGGGGAAAATATCTGGGGCCAACGTCCTGACTTTC
CDR3: CASSLIWTSGKISGANVLTF

V: TRBV12-5
D: -
J: TRBJ2-2
size: -
length: 12
DNA: TGTGCTGTTCCCGCGGTCACCGGGGAGCTGTTTTTT
CDR3: CAVPAVTGELFF

V: TRBV25-1
D: TRBD1
J: TRBJ1-4
size: -
length: 13
DNA: TGTGCCAGCAGAGACAGGGATAATGAAAAACTGTTTTTT
CDR3: CASRDRDNEKLFF

V: TRBV6-5
D: TRBD1
J: TRBJ2-3
size: -
length: 16
DNA: TGTGCCAGCAGTTACTCGAATCACAGGGGGCAAGATACGCAGTATTTT
CDR3: CASSYSNHRGQDTQYF

V: TRBV7-2
D: -
J: TRBJ2-7
size: -
length: 15
DNA: TGTGCCAGCAGCTTGAGGCAAGCGGTCTCCTACGAGCAGTACTTC
CDR3: CASSLRQAVSYEQYF

V: TRBV4-1
D: TRBD2
J: TRBJ2-1
size: once
length: 18
DNA: TGCGCCAGCAGCCAAGATCCTAGCGGGAGTGGCCCCTACAATGAGCAGTTCTTC
CDR3: CASSQDPSGSGPYNEQFF

V: TRBV4-3
D: -
J: TRBJ2-5
size: -
length: 15
DNA: TGCGCCAGCAGCCAAGATCTCTGGAGGGGAGAGACCCAGTACTTC
CDR3: CASSQDLWRGETQYF

V: TRBV6-5
D: TRBD2
J: TRBJ2-7
size: -
length: 15
DNA: TGTGCCAGCAGTTTACTAGCGGGAGGCTCCTACGAGCAGTACTTC
CDR3: CASSLLAGGSYEQYF

V: TRBV5-1
D: TRBD2
J: TRBJ2-2
size: once
length: 19
DNA: TGCGCCAGCAGCCCATCGGGACTAGCGGCAGAAGACTGCACCGGGGAGCTGTTTTTT
CDR3: CASSPSGLAAEDCTGELFF

V: TRBV4-3
D: -
J: TRBJ2-3
size: -
length: 15
DNA: TGCGCCAGCAGCCTTCGCAACCGACTTACAGATACGCAGTATTTT
CDR3: CASSLRNRLTDTQYF

V: TRBV4-3
D: TRBD2
J: TRBJ2-1
size: -
length: 21
DNA: TGCGCCAGCAGCCAAGATAGCTGGACTAGCGGGAGGCCTCCCTCCTACAATGAGCAGTTCTTC
CDR3: CASSQDSWTSGRPPSYNEQFF

V: TRBV10-3
D: TRBD1
J: TRBJ1-5
size: -
length: 16
DNA: TGTGCCATCAGTGACGAGGAGGGACAGGGAGACCAGCCCCAGCATTTT
CDR3: CAISDEEGQGDQPQHF

V: TRBV5-4
D: -
J: TRBJ2-1
size: -
length: 13
DNA: TGTGCCAGCAGCTTACGGGGATACAATGAGCGGTTCTTC
CDR3: CASSLRGYNERFF

V: TRBV14
D: -
J: TRBJ2-2
size: -
length: 13
DNA: TGTGCCAGCAGCCCTCCCAACACCGGGGAGCTGTTTTTT
CDR3: CASSPPNTGELFF

V: TRBV2
D: -
J: TRBJ1-2
size: -
length: 17
DNA: TGTGCCAGCCTACACCGGTTGGGCGGAGGGGCCCCCTATGGCTACACCTTC
CDR3: CASLHRLGGGAPYGYTF

V: TRBV7-3
D: -
J: TRBJ2-3
size: -
length: 18
DNA: TGTGCCAGCAGCTTAGGCCATGGTGGCCGTTTGGGCACAGATACGCAGTATTTT
CDR3: CASSLGHGGRLGTDTQYF

V: TRBV30
D: -
J: TRBJ2-7
size: -
length: 13
DNA: TGTGCCTGGATTGGGGGCGAGGCCTACGAGCAGTACTTC
CDR3: CAWIGGEAYEQYF

V: TRBV5-1
D: -
J: TRBJ1-1
size: -
length: 9
DNA: TGCGCCAGCAGGGGGAGGGCTTTCTTT
CDR3: CASRGRAFF

V: TRBV10-3
D: -
J: TRBJ1-2
size: -
length: 12
DNA: TGTGCCATCAAGCCCAATTCCTATGGCTACACCTTC
CDR3: CAIKPNSYGYTF

V: TRBV11-3
D: -
J: TRBJ2-7
size: -
length: 16
DNA: TGTGCCAGCAGCTTAGCCCTAAGGGGCTCAAACTACGAGCAGTACTTC
CDR3: CASSLALRGSNYEQYF

V: TRBV15
D: TRBD1
J: TRBJ1-3
size: -
length: 14
DNA: TGTGCCACCAACGGGACAGGGGGTGGAAACACCATATATTTT
CDR3: CATNGTGGGNTIYF

V: TRBV27
D: -
J: TRBJ1-1
size: once
length: 16
DNA: TGTGCCAGCAGTCTGAACACCCCTCGGAGGGGCACTGAAGCTTTCTTT
CDR3: CASSLNTPRRGTEAFF

V: TRBV7-3
D: -
J: TRBJ2-7
size: -
length: 16
DNA: TGTGCCAGCAGCTGCCCGAGCTCGGACAGAGATTACGAGCAGTACTTC
CDR3: CASSCPSSDRDYEQYF

V: TRBV13
D: -
J: TRBJ2-3
size: -
length: 18
DNA: TGTGCCAGCAGCTTAGCCCCCCCGGGACTTGGTTTCCCAGATACGCAGTATTTT
CDR3: CASSLAPPGLGFPDTQYF

V: TRBV18
D: TRBD2
J: TRBJ2-1
size: -
length: 18
DNA: TGTGCCAGCTCACCACCGCGAGTAGCGGGAGGTCCCTACAATGAGCAGTTCTTC
CDR3: CASSPPRVAGGPYNEQFF

V: TRBV7-2
D: -
J: TRBJ2-7
size: -
length: 12
DNA: TGTGCCAGCAGCCAACTAGCCTACGAGCAGTACTTC
CDR3: CASSQLAYEQYF

V: TRBV27
D: TRBD1
J: TRBJ1-2
size: -
length: 12
DNA: TGTGCCACCCCGGGACAGGGGGATGGCTACACCTTC
CDR3: CATPGQGDGYTF

V: TRBV5-6
D: TRBD1
J: TRBJ2-1
size: once
length: 16
DNA: TGTGCCAGCAGCCTCTCCGGGACAGGGATATACAATGAGCAGTTCTTC
CDR3: CASSLSGTGIYNEQFF

V: TRBV2
D: TRBD1
J: TRBJ1-4
size: -
length: 15
DNA: TGTGCCAGCAGTGAGGTCCAGGGGGCGGGTGAAAAACTGTTTTTT
CDR3: CASSEVQGAGEKLFF

V: TRBV27
D: TRBD1
J: TRBJ1-2
size: few
length: 12
DNA: TGTGCCAGCCTATGGACAGGGAGATTTAACACCTTC
CDR3: CASLWTGRFNTF

V: TRBV29-1
D: TRBD1
J: TRBJ2-7
size: -
length: 15
DNA: TGCAGCGTCGCCGGGACAGGGGATCCCTCCTACGAGCAGTACTTC
CDR3: CSVAGTGDPSYEQYF

V: TRBV5-6
D: -
J: TRBJ2-4
size: few
length: 19
DNA: TGTGCCAGCAGCAAAGATACCCGGGCGGGCACCCCACGCAAAAACATTCAGTACTTC
CDR3: CASSKDTRAGTPRKNIQYF